The following is a T cell receptor (beta chain) sequence with its context. The source of the sample is a study of shared clonotypes between healthy human individuals. The protocol was immunoSEQ multiplex PCR, while the TCRdb copy is restricted to in-frame clones and leaves out a portion. This sample yields roughly 2.4 million clones, of which under 97% are seen a single time; over 0.1% belongs to the top ten. Trimming stripped 2 bases from V and 7 bases from J, with 16 bases between. The CDR3 is made up of 15 amino acids. Germline-derived CDR1 and CDR2 are SGHNT and YYREEE (reference sequence). V gene TRBV5-4 combines with J gene TRBJ2-1; unclear D gene. The TCR was taken from a man aged 18 to 30 in good health. The material sequenced was naive CD4+ T cells sorted from blood. Subset reported: CD45RA+ positively selected. The CDR3 DNA is TGTGCCAGCAGCTTATTAGGCCCGGCGGAAAATGAGCAGTTCTTC. It specifies CASSLLGPAENEQFF. Using reference TRBV5-4 and TRBJ2-1 for the parts outside the CDR3, the full variable domain is ETGVTQSPTHLIKTRGQQVTLRCSSQSGHNTVSWYQQALGQGPQFIFQYYREEENGRGNFPPRFSGLQFPNYSSELNVNALELDDSALYLCASSLLGPAENEQFFGPGTRLTVL.